These T cell receptor beta chains were read from a single sample in a study of metastatic and nonmetastatic thyroid tumors. TCRdb reprocessed the PCR reads via MiXCR. The repertoire holds approximately 8,400 clones, with 44% as singletons. What was sequenced was tumor tissue. These TCRs come from a male donor with papillary thyroid cancer or a benign thyroid nodule (not recorded which). Some clones in this sample may be carry-over from other donors' samples. The CDR3 runs from the conserved cysteine through the conserved F or W. D genes are given only for firm matches. Clone size is shown for a subset of rows, as once, few, many or a class of expanded clone.

J: TRBJ1-6
D: TRBD1
size: -
V: TRBV4-1
CDR3: CASSHGPGQGISPLHF
DNA: TGCGCCAGCAGCCATGGACCGGGACAGGGGATTTCACCCCTCCACTTT

J: TRBJ2-1
D: TRBD2
size: medium-sized
V: TRBV6-4
CDR3: CASSPGTSGNEQFF
DNA: TGTGCCAGCAGTCCCGGGACTAGCGGCAATGAGCAGTTCTTC

J: TRBJ1-4
D: -
size: -
V: TRBV5-1
CDR3: CASTDRAPTNEKLFF
DNA: TGCGCCAGTACGGACAGAGCCCCAACTAATGAAAAACTGTTTTTT

J: TRBJ2-1
D: -
size: few
V: TRBV6-5
CDR3: CASSYSASSSYNEQFF
DNA: TGTGCCAGCAGTTACTCGGCTTCGAGCTCCTACAATGAGCAGTTCTTC

J: TRBJ2-1
D: TRBD1
size: few
V: TRBV6-1
CDR3: CASSHDRDLYNEQFF
DNA: TGTGCCAGCAGCCATGACAGGGATCTCTACAATGAGCAGTTCTTC

J: TRBJ2-7
D: TRBD1
size: -
V: TRBV28
CDR3: CASSSLSTGLGGYEQYF
DNA: TGTGCCAGCAGTTCGCTATCGACAGGGTTAGGAGGCTACGAGCAGTACTTC

J: TRBJ2-1
D: -
size: few
V: TRBV12-3/TRBV12-4
CDR3: CASSLGQGGEQFF
DNA: TGTGCCAGCAGTTTAGGGCAGGGGGGCGAGCAGTTCTTC

J: TRBJ1-1
D: -
size: -
V: TRBV7-3
CDR3: CASGPGTNGEAFF
DNA: TGTGCCAGCGGTCCAGGGACAAACGGTGAAGCTTTCTTT

J: TRBJ2-1
D: TRBD2
size: once
V: TRBV20-1
CDR3: CSAILAGSYNEQFF
DNA: TGCAGTGCAATACTAGCGGGCTCCTACAATGAGCAGTTCTTC

J: TRBJ2-1
D: -
size: -
V: TRBV20-1
CDR3: CSARDGRGRPYNEQFF
DNA: TGCAGTGCTAGAGATGGGAGAGGGAGACCCTACAATGAGCAGTTCTTC

J: TRBJ2-3
D: -
size: few
V: TRBV2
CDR3: CASTVQVNTDTQYF
DNA: TGTGCCAGCACAGTCCAAGTGAACACAGATACGCAGTATTTT

J: TRBJ2-3
D: -
size: -
V: TRBV5-1
CDR3: CASSSGGHSTDTQYF
DNA: TGCGCCAGCAGCTCTGGGGGCCACAGCACAGATACGCAGTATTTT

J: TRBJ2-7
D: -
size: few
V: TRBV28
CDR3: CASSSPSSAAYEQYF
DNA: TGTGCCAGCAGTTCGCCCTCTAGCGCGGCCTACGAGCAGTACTTC

J: TRBJ2-1
D: -
size: medium-sized
V: TRBV30
CDR3: CAWKNTPSSYNEQFF
DNA: TGTGCCTGGAAAAATACACCGAGCTCCTACAATGAGCAGTTCTTC

J: TRBJ2-2
D: -
size: medium-sized
V: TRBV6-1
CDR3: CASSLITGELFF
DNA: TGTGCCAGCAGCCTAATCACCGGGGAGCTGTTTTTT

J: TRBJ1-4
D: -
size: -
V: TRBV4-1
CDR3: CASSQEGPGRKLFF
DNA: TGCGCCAGCAGCCAAGAGGGGCCGGGGCGAAAACTGTTTTTT